The 18 T cell receptor beta chains below come from one sample, sequenced in a study of OX40 agonist ivuxolimab in advanced cancers. The data were produced by immunoSEQ multiplex PCR, yet TCRdb's version contains in-frame clones alone and is incomplete. The sample has some 97,000 clones; about 88% are singletons. The sample consisted of CD4+ or CD8+ T cells sorted from blood, taken in a trial of the OX40 agonist ivuxolimab. The receptors derive from an adult with an advanced solid tumor such as melanoma, head and neck, liver or kidney cancer.

This clone occurred a few times. V gene TRBV30 combines with J gene TRBJ1-1; a possible D gene is TRBD1 (5 bases). There are 12 residues in the CDR3. V lost 4 bases, J lost 7 bases, and 13 bases lay in between. Germline V gene sequence: CDR1 GTSNPN, CDR2 SVGIG (reference sequence). CDR3 nucleotide sequence: TGTGCCTGGACAGGGTCTTATGGTGAAGCTTTCTTT. Protein product: CAWTGSYGEAFF. Based on the CDR3 plus reference TRBV30 and TRBJ1-1, the full variable domain is SQTIHQWPATLVQPVGSPLSLECTVEGTSNPNLYWYRQAAGRGLQLLFYSVGIGQISSEVPQNLSASRPQDRQFILSSKKLLLSDSGFYLCAWTGSYGEAFFGQGTRLTVV.

The chain is built from TRBV14 and TRBJ2-6, with D maybe TRBD1 (5 bases). Between the trimmed V and J ends, which lost 0 bases and 3 bases, there was a span of 9 bases. The CDR3 sequence is 16 residues long. Per the germline V gene, CDR1 is SGHDN and CDR2 is FVKESK. CDR3 sequence reads: CASSQDRAYGANVLTF. CDR3 coding DNA: TGTGCCAGCAGCCAAGACAGGGCCTATGGGGCCAACGTCCTGACTTTC.

This clone was detected once. The chain has TRBV28 and TRBJ2-7; 14 nucleotides agree with TRBD2. Germline CDR1 and CDR2: MDHEN and SYDVKM. Trimming removed 0 bases from V and 6 bases from J; junction bases left unmatched: 7. This CDR3 is built from 17 residues. The CDR3 loop reads CASSLWGTSGRRPEQYF. Here the CDR3 DNA reads TGTGCCAGCAGTTTATGGGGGACTAGCGGGAGACGGCCCGAGCAGTACTTC.

A single count supports this clone. The rearrangement joins TRBV19 to TRBJ2-3, with 7 bases matching TRBD1. CDR1 is LNHDA, CDR2 SQIVND, per germline (reference sequence). J gave up 2 bases and V 0 bases, and 2 bases lay outside the gene matches. The CDR3 spans 15 residues. For the CDR3, the DNA is TGTGCCAGTAGTATAGAGACAGGGTACACAGATACGCAGTATTTT. Translation: CASSIETGYTDTQYF.

The rearrangement joins TRBV18 to TRBJ1-5; D possibly corresponds to TRBD1 (6 bases). The CDR3 is made up of 15 amino acids. Germline loops: CDR1 KGHSH, CDR2 LQKENI. Trimming stripped 3 bases from V and 3 bases from J, with 12 bases between. The DNA of the CDR3 is TGTGCCAGCTCACCCGGGACAACCACCAATCAGCCCCAGCATTTT. Protein: CASSPGTTTNQPQHF.

The chain has TRBV2 and TRBJ2-3; 10 nucleotides match TRBD2. In germline, CDR1 is SNHLY, CDR2 FYNNEI. The V and J ends lost 7 bases and 2 bases, in that order; junction bases with no gene match: 6. The CDR3 runs to 15 residues. CDR3 nucleotides: TGTGCCAGCACCAAGCGGGGGGGCTTCACAGATACGCAGTATTTT. This encodes CASTKRGGFTDTQYF.

This chain joins TRBV11-3 and TRBJ2-7; D uncertain. Germline values: CDR1 SGHNT, CDR2 YENEEA. This CDR3 is built from 13 residues. V shed 5 bases and J shed 6 bases, with 14 bases lying between them. The CDR3 loop is CASSPGPNLEQYF. Here the CDR3 DNA reads TGTGCCAGCAGCCCCGGACCGAACCTCGAGCAGTACTTC.

CDR3 sequence reads: CASRRAGGLYEQFF. The CDR3 coding sequence is TGTGCCAGCAGACGAGCGGGAGGCTTATACGAGCAGTTCTTC. The chain carries TRBV6-5 and TRBJ2-1, with TRBD2 identical over 9 bases. Per germline, CDR1 MNHEY and CDR2 SVGAGI. CDR3 length equals 14 residues. The ends lost 6 bases at V and 10 bases at J; junction bases unmatched: 10.

This rearrangement joins TRBV7-8 to TRBJ2-5; D might be TRBD2 (6 bases). Germline assignment: CDR1 SGHVS and CDR2 FQNEAQ. The length of the CDR3 is 14 residues. Trimming left V 5 bases short and J 2 bases short, with 12 bases between. DNA for the CDR3: TGTGCCAGCAGCCCTGCGCGGGGACAAGAGACCCAGTACTTC. Protein: CASSPARGQETQYF.

The V call is TRBV29-1, the J call TRBJ2-7; D is perhaps TRBD2 (6 bases). This CDR3 is built from 12 residues. The V and J ends lost 5 bases and 4 bases respectively, with 12 bases between them. CDR1 is SQVTM and CDR2 is ANQGSEA in the germline V gene. CDR3 region: CSVQRGGYEQYF. The CDR3 DNA reads as TGCAGCGTTCAGAGGGGAGGATACGAGCAGTACTTC.

The chain links TRBV19 to TRBJ1-4, with D tentatively TRBD1 (6 bases). This CDR3 is built from 17 residues. Per the germline V gene, CDR1 is LNHDA and CDR2 is SQIVND (reference sequence). With 7 bases removed from V and 0 bases from J, the gap between germline ends came to 18 bases. DNA for the CDR3: TGTGCCAGTAAATCGGGGACATCGAATCCAACTAATGAAAAACTGTTTTTT. Amino acid sequence: CASKSGTSNPTNEKLFF.

The chain combines TRBV6-4 with TRBJ1-6; no definite D call. The V gene lost 2 bases and the J gene lost 9 bases, with 8 bases spanning the gap. CDR1 MRHNA and CDR2 SNTAGT come from the germline V gene. The CDR3 consists of 13 residues. Here the CDR3 reads CASSDSYGSPLHF. The CDR3 bases are TGTGCCAGCAGTGACAGTTATGGTTCACCCCTCCACTTT.

In DNA form, the CDR3 reads TGCAGCGTTGGGGATTCGGGGCACAATGAGCAGTTCTTC. Translating it yields CSVGDSGHNEQFF. The chain has TRBV29-1 and TRBJ2-1; D tentatively reads TRBD1 or TRBD2 (5 bases each). V shed 4 bases and J shed 5 bases, with 12 bases lying between them. The CDR3 loop spans 13 amino acids. Looked up from germline, CDR1 is SQVTM and CDR2 is ANQGSEA.

This clone was recorded only once. The gene calls are TRBV5-1 and TRBJ2-3; weak D call: TRBD1 (5 bases). Germline V gives CDR1 SGHRS, CDR2 YFSETQ. The CDR3 length is 14 residues. V lost 5 bases and J 0 bases, leaving 10 bases between the germline ends. CDR3 in amino acids: CASRVTASTDTQYF. The CDR3 DNA sequence: TGCGCCAGCAGGGTGACAGCTAGCACAGATACGCAGTATTTT.

The rearrangement joins TRBV6-1 to TRBJ1-5; 9 nucleotides line up with TRBD1. The CDR3 runs 15 residues. V was clipped by 6 bases and J by 4 bases; unmatched bases: 7. The germline V gene encodes CDR1 MNHNS and CDR2 SASEGT. DNA for the CDR3: TGTGCCAGCAGGGCCCCGGGACAGGGTAATCAGCCCCAGCATTTT. Encoded protein: CASRAPGQGNQPQHF.

This chain joins TRBV5-4 and TRBJ2-7; D unresolved. Germline lookup yields CDR1 SGHNT and CDR2 YYREEE (reference sequence). This CDR3 contains 13 residues. V lost 5 bases, J lost 2 bases, and 11 bases lay in between. The CDR3 protein is CASRNQGTYEQYF. The DNA for the CDR3 is TGTGCCAGCAGGAACCAAGGGACCTACGAGCAGTACTTC.

V and J are TRBV15 and TRBJ2-3, with 9 bases identical to TRBD2. This CDR3 has 17 residues. Looked up from germline, CDR1 is LNHNV and CDR2 is YYDKDF (reference sequence). V was clipped by 0 bases and J by 3 bases; unmatched bases: 7. The CDR3 coding sequence is TGTGCCACCAGCAGAGAGGACAGGACTAGCGTTACAGATACGCAGTATTTT. It codes for CATSREDRTSVTDTQYF.

The J gene is TRBJ1-5, the V gene TRBV6-1; D uncertain. The CDR3 runs 12 residues. V lost 3 bases and J 7 bases, leaving 7 bases between the germline ends. CDR1 MNHNS and CDR2 SASEGT come from the germline V gene. CDR3 coding DNA: TGTGCCAGCAGTGACAGATACCAGCCCCAGCATTTT. It is translated as CASSDRYQPQHF.